This TCR beta chain stems from a study of T cell responses to AZD1222 COVID-19 vaccine. Findings and limits, study-wide: Clonal diversity was possibly underestimated, and white British individuals and females predominated among donors. Breadth and depth of Spike-specific TCRs rose after two AZD1222 doses. Without day 14 samples, only post-peak T cell repertoires were studied.

A word on this clone: The antigen is not known.

The CDR3 loop spans 18 amino acids. Trimming cost V 6 bases and J 0 bases; bases outside gene matches: 12. Germline CDR1 reads LNHDA; CDR2 reads SQIVND (reference sequence). Only in-frame clones appear in the TCRdb table, and some are missing; sequencing was by immunoSEQ multiplex PCR. The sample lists over 95,000 clones; roughly 88% were seen once. The TCR comes from an adult in good health. The rearrangement links TRBV19 to TRBJ1-5, with 9 bases identical to TRBD1. The sequences come from peripheral blood, collected on day 0 of AZD1222 vaccination. CDR3 in DNA: TGTGCCAGTAGCAAAATTCCGGGACAGGGTCCTAGCAATCAGCCCCAGCATTTT. Translated: CASSKIPGQGPSNQPQHF.